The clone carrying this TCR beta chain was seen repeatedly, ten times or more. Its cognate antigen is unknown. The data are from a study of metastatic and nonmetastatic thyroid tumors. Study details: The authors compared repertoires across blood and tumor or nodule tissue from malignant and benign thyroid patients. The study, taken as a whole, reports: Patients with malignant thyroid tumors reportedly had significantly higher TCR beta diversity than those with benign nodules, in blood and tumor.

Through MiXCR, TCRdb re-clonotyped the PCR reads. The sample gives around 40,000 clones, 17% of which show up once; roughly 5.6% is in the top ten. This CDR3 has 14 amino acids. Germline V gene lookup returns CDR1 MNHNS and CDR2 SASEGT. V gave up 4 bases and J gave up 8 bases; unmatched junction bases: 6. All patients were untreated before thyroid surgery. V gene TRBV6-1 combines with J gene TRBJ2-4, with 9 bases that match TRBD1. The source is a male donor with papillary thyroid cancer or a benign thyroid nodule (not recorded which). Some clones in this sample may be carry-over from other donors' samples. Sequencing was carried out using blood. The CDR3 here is CASSVTGGVYIQYF. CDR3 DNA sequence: TGTGCCAGCAGTGTAACAGGGGGCGTCTACATTCAGTACTTC.